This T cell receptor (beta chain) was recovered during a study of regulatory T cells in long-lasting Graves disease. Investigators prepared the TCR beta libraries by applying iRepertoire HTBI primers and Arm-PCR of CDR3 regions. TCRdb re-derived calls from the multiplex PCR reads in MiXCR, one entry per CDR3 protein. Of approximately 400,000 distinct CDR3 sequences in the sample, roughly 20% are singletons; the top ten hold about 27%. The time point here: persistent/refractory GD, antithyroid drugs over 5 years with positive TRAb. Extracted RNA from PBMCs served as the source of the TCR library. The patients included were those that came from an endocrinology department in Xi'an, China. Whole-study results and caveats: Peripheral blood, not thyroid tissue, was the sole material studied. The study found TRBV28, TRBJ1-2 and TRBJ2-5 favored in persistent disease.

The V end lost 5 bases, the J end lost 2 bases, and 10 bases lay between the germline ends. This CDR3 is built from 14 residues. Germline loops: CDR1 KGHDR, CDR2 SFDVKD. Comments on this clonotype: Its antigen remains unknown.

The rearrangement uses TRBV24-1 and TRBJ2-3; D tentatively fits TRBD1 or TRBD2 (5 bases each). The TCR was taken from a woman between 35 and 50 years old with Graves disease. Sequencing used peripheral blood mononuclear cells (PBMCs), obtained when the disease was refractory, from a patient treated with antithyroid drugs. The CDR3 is CATSAGSSTDTQYF. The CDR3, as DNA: TGTGCCACCAGTGCAGGGAGCTCCACAGATACGCAGTATTTT.